The rows below give T cell receptor beta chains drawn from one sample of a study of blood T cell repertoires in COVID-19. Generated by immunoSEQ multiplex PCR, the TCRdb table keeps only in-frame clones and is missing some. The sample has tens of thousands of clones; 78% are singletons. The sample taken for sequencing was peripheral blood. The receptors stem from a human donor in a cohort sampled during active COVID-19. CDR3s include the opening cysteine and the closing phenylalanine or tryptophan. The D gene is left open where the match is weak. Clone size, where shown, is once, few, many, or a class for clones that have expanded.

TRBJ1-1 | . | 14 | . | TRBV27 | TGTGCCAGCAGTGACCCTAGGAAGAACACTGAAGCTTTCTTT | CASSDPRKNTEAFF
TRBJ2-7 | . | 15 | TRBD1 | TRBV19 | TGTGCCAGTAGTATAGGGACAGGAGTTCCCTACGAGCAGTACTTC | CASSIGTGVPYEQYF
TRBJ2-7 | . | 13 | . | TRBV28 | TGTGCCAGCAGTTTAGGAGGCCACTACGAGCAGTACTTC | CASSLGGHYEQYF
TRBJ2-1 | . | 11 | TRBD1 | TRBV30 | TGTGCCTGGAGTGACGGGACAGGGCTGTTCTTC | CAWSDGTGLFF
TRBJ1-1 | few | 14 | TRBD1 | TRBV2 | TGTGCCAGCAGTGTTGGAGGGGGCGGTACTGAAGCTTTCTTT | CASSVGGGGTEAFF
TRBJ2-7 | once | 13 | . | TRBV18 | TGTGCCAGCTCACCAACGCTCTACTACGAGCAGTACTTC | CASSPTLYYEQYF
TRBJ1-2 | . | 16 | . | TRBV19 | TGTGCCAGTAGTACCCTTGGAGGGAAGTTCAACTATGGCTACACCTTC | CASSTLGGKFNYGYTF
TRBJ1-1 | . | 15 | . | TRBV6-5 | TGTGCCAGCAGTTACTCGATGACGGGGGACACTGAAGCTTTCTTT | CASSYSMTGDTEAFF
TRBJ1-2 | . | 12 | . | TRBV9 | TGTGCCAGCAGCGTAGGTCACCTAGCCTACACCTTC | CASSVGHLAYTF
TRBJ2-5 | few | 18 | TRBD2 | TRBV4-2 | TGTGCCAGCAGCCAAGAAGCATGGGGACTAGCGGACCAAGAGACCCAGTACTTC | CASSQEAWGLADQETQYF
TRBJ2-1 | few | 16 | . | TRBV4-2 | TGTGCCAGCAGCCAAGATTTTAGTTCCCTCTACAATGAGCAGTTCTTC | CASSQDFSSLYNEQFF